Below, 19 T cell receptor beta chains from the same sample are listed, as sequenced in a study of Graves' ophthalmopathy and Graves' hyperthyroidism. From RNA, the CDR3 regions of TCR beta chains were amplified and sequenced. HTBI primers were employed in first-round RT-PCR, then a second-round multiplex PCR followed. MiXCR, applied by TCRdb to the multiplex PCR reads, yields one record per CDR3 protein. The table records hundreds of thousands of distinct CDR3 sequences, 15% of them present only once. What was sequenced was peripheral blood. These TCRs come from a young woman with stable Graves' hyperthyroidism.

The chain's CDR3 is CASSPIAGGAGETQYF. The CDR3 DNA reads as TGTGCCAGCTCACCCATAGCGGGGGGCGCGGGAGAGACCCAGTACTTC. J is TRBJ2-5 and V is TRBV18; 10 nucleotides agree with TRBD2. Per the germline V gene, CDR1 is KGHSH and CDR2 is LQKENI. V lost 3 bases, J lost 4 bases, and 8 bases stayed unmatched. The CDR3 is 16 amino acids.

This clonotype was found many times. The V and J genes are TRBV7-2 and TRBJ2-7; D remains unclear. Germline V gene sequence: CDR1 SGHTA, CDR2 FQGNSA. Trimming took off 1 base at V and 3 bases at J, with 7 bases between the two ends. The CDR3 length is 13 residues. The DNA for the CDR3 is TGTGCCAGCAGCTTAGTGCAAAACTACGAGCAGTACTTC. Encoded protein: CASSLVQNYEQYF.

This clonotype was recorded at least ten times. The chain recombines TRBV7-9 with TRBJ2-7; D unclear. CDR3 length: 15 amino acids. The V end was cut by 5 bases, the J end by 0 bases, with 14 bases between. The germline gives CDR1 SEHNR, CDR2 FQNEAQ (reference sequence). In nucleotides, the CDR3 is TGTGCCAGCAGCCAATGGACGGGTAGCTCCTACGAGCAGTACTTC. Translating gives CASSQWTGSSYEQYF.

This clonotype came up many times. The CDR3 DNA reads as TGCGCCAGCAGCTTGGAGGCAGGGTATCAGCCCCAGCATTTT. Protein sequence: CASSLEAGYQPQHF. The chain employs TRBV5-1 and TRBJ1-5; D may be TRBD1 (5 bases). CDR1 is SGHRS and CDR2 is YFSETQ in the germline V gene. The CDR3 covers 14 residues. V lost 0 bases and J lost 5, with 9 bases in between. The full variable domain, in which reference TRBV5-1 and TRBJ1-5 provide the parts outside the CDR3, is KAGVTQTPRYLIKTRGQQVTLSCSPISGHRSVSWYQQTPGQGLQFLFEYFSETQRNKGNFPGRFSGRQFSNSRSEMNVSTLELGDSALYLCASSLEAGYQPQHFGDGTRLSIL.

This clonotype was recorded at least ten times. The J gene is TRBJ1-5, the V gene TRBV6-5; D might be TRBD1 (5 bases). Between the trimmed V and J ends, which lost 7 bases and 7 bases, there was a span of 11 bases. In germline, CDR1 is MNHEY, CDR2 SVGAGI. The CDR3 extends over 12 amino acids. CDR3 protein: CASTGVGQPQHF. CDR3 DNA sequence: TGTGCCAGCACGGGGGTCGGGCAGCCCCAGCATTTT.

This clonotype has ten or more counts. The chain employs TRBV10-3 and TRBJ2-7; D is undetermined. Germline V gene sequence: CDR1 ENHRY, CDR2 SYGVKD. The CDR3 length is 14 residues. Trimming shortened V by 3 bases and J by 1 base, and 10 bases separated the two germline ends. The chain's CDR3 is CAISDPSGSYEQYF. Here the CDR3 DNA reads TGTGCCATCAGTGATCCCTCGGGTTCCTACGAGCAGTACTTC.

On this clonotype itself: One end of the junction fails to match germline, which may point to a read error. The V call is TRBV6-1, the J call TRBJ2-7; unclear D gene. The length of the CDR3 is 12 residues. Per germline, CDR1 MNHNS and CDR2 SASEGT. The CDR3 is CASSHRGYEQCF. As DNA, the CDR3 is TGTGCCAGCTCCCACAGAGGCTACGAGCAATGCTTC.

The table lists this clonotype with many counts. The J gene is TRBJ1-3, the V gene TRBV2; the D gene is possibly TRBD1 (6 bases). The CDR3 extends over 13 amino acids. Per the germline V gene, CDR1 is SNHLY and CDR2 is FYNNEI. V lost 5 bases and J 2 bases, leaving 7 bases between the germline ends. The CDR3 DNA sequence: TGTGCCAGCAGTCAGGGGACTGGAAACACCATATATTTT. It yields the protein CASSQGTGNTIYF.

Turning to this clonotype: This may be a read error, as it is one base from a much larger clone. V usage is TRBV19 and J usage is TRBJ2-7, with D tentatively TRBD1 or TRBD2 (5 bases each). Deletions cut 3 bases from V and 7 bases from J, with 22 bases between. The V gene's germline CDR1 is LNHDA and CDR2 SQIVND (reference sequence). This CDR3 is built from 16 residues. Written as DNA, the CDR3 is TGTGCCAGTAGTATGCTCTTTCGGACACCCAGAGGGGAGCAGTACTTC. It specifies CASSMLFRTPRGEQYF.

This clonotype was found many times. The chain employs TRBV5-1 and TRBJ2-7; TRBD2 might be the D (5 bases). The germline V and J ends were trimmed by 7 bases and 5 bases, with 10 bases remaining between them. The CDR3 spans 11 residues. Germline V lookup: CDR1 SGHRS, CDR2 YFSETQ. The CDR3 region has the DNA TGCGCCAGCGCCCTCGGGAACGAGCAGTACTTC. Amino acids: CASALGNEQYF.

This clonotype was counted at least ten times. This chain connects TRBV11-2 to TRBJ2-7, with D perhaps matching TRBD1 (5 bases). This CDR3 is built from 16 residues. Germline V gene data show CDR1 as SGHAT and CDR2 as FQNNGV. The germline V and J ends were trimmed by 7 bases and 5 bases, with 24 bases remaining between them. CDR3 in amino acids: CASTDSPQEWVHEQYF. The CDR3, as DNA: TGTGCCAGCACCGACTCCCCACAGGAATGGGTCCACGAGCAGTACTTC.

This clonotype has at least ten counts. The chain couples TRBV7-8 to TRBJ1-5, with 10 nucleotides matching TRBD1. This CDR3 spans 14 amino acids. Germline CDR1 and CDR2: SGHVS and FQNEAQ. Losses at the gene ends were 6 bases for V and 4 bases for J; bases not matched to a gene: 3. Here the CDR3 reads CASRKDRGNQPQHF. The CDR3 DNA is TGTGCCAGCAGGAAGGACAGGGGGAATCAGCCCCAGCATTTT.

Ten or more counts support this clonotype. The chain is built from TRBV19 and TRBJ1-1; a possible D gene is TRBD1 (6 bases). V gave up 11 bases and J gave up 1 base, with 11 bases separating them. The CDR3 length is 12 residues. The germline V gene encodes CDR1 LNHDA and CDR2 SQIVND (reference sequence). The chain's CDR3 is CAAGQKNTEAFF. The CDR3, as DNA: TGTGCCGCTGGACAGAAGAACACTGAAGCTTTCTTT.

Concerning this clonotype itself: A much bigger clone sits one base away, suggesting this may be a read error. The V gene is TRBV9, the J gene TRBJ1-2; D is uncertain. This CDR3 region has 11 residues. The germline gives CDR1 SGDLS, CDR2 YYNGEE. V lost 0 bases to trimming and J lost 8 bases, with 5 bases between them. For the CDR3, the DNA is TGTGCCAGCAGCGTAGTACAGGGCTACACCTTC. This sequence encodes CASSVVQGYTF.

This clonotype came up many times. CDR3 protein: CSARTLDGLNTEAFF. The CDR3 nucleotides are TGCAGTGCTCGAACCCTCGACGGTTTGAACACTGAAGCTTTCTTT. The chain combines TRBV20-1 with TRBJ1-1; D is uncertain. The CDR3 runs 15 residues. The V and J ends lost 5 bases and 0 bases respectively, with 16 bases between them. CDR1 and CDR2 from the germline V gene are DFQATT and SNEGSKA (reference sequence).

Remarks on this clonotype: A read error may account for a junction end that differs from germline. The rearrangement uses TRBV20-1 and TRBJ2-7, with D maybe TRBD2 (6 bases). Per the germline V gene, CDR1 is DFQATT and CDR2 is SNEGSKA (reference sequence). There are 14 residues in the CDR3. CDR3 DNA: TGCAGTGCTTCTTCAGCGGGCTCGTCCTACGATCAGTACTTC. Amino acid sequence: CSASSAGSSYDQYF.

This clonotype has a count of ten or more. The V and J genes are TRBV6-5 and TRBJ1-2; D is perhaps TRBD1 (6 bases). The CDR3 has 17 amino acids. CDR1 MNHEY and CDR2 SVGAGI come from the germline V gene. V lost 2 bases, J lost 4 bases, and 20 bases lay in between. CDR3 loop: CASSYLTVDRIGYGYTF. The CDR3, as DNA: TGTGCCAGCAGTTACCTTACAGTCGACAGGATAGGCTATGGCTACACCTTC.

The V and J genes are TRBV6-5 and TRBJ1-2; D possibly corresponds to TRBD1 (5 bases). V gave up 3 bases and J gave up 8 bases, with 19 bases separating them. CDR1 and CDR2 from the germline V gene are MNHEY and SVGAGI. The CDR3 spans 15 residues. CDR3: CASSYVSVDQGGYTF. The CDR3 DNA reads TGTGCCAGCAGTTATGTATCGGTAGACCAGGGAGGCTACACCTTC.

This clonotype was counted at least ten times. V gene TRBV6-1 combines with J gene TRBJ1-2; D is undetermined. CDR1 is MNHNS, CDR2 SASEGT, per germline. The CDR3 is made up of 17 amino acids. The ends were cut back, 1 base at V and 0 bases at J, with 15 bases in the middle. The CDR3 nucleotides are TGTGCCAGCAGTGAAGTGAGCGCCCAGAGATCTAACTATGGCTACACCTTC. This encodes CASSEVSAQRSNYGYTF.